This T cell receptor (beta chain) was sequenced for a study of blood T cells in healthy people across ages. About the research overall: T cells yielded about one barcoded beta molecule per two cells through template switching.

Trimming stripped 10 bases from V and 1 base from J, with 16 bases between. This CDR3 has 14 amino acids. Germline V lookup: CDR1 LGHDT, CDR2 YNNKEL (reference sequence). The study isolated at least 7 million PBMCs from each sample. A second roughly 7 to 12 cycle PCR used barcoded and J-beta primers. Every cDNA molecule carried a tag from a template-switch adaptor bearing 12 random nucleotides. TCRdb called the 5' RACE reads again in MiXCR, with one record for every CDR3 protein. Seen here are under 2 million distinct CDR3 sequences, roughly 30% observed once, and the top ten hold approximately 10%. Sequenced: blood. V and J are TRBV3-1 and TRBJ1-1; D remains unclear. The clonotype originates from a woman aged 25-40 years in good health. CDR3 in DNA: TGTGCCACCACGAAAAGATGGACGAACACTGAAGCTTTCTTT. It specifies CATTKRWTNTEAFF.